The sequence of this TCR beta chain was determined in a study of metastatic and nonmetastatic thyroid tumors. As for the study in general: Across blood and tumor or nodule tissue, repertoires from malignant and benign thyroid patients were compared with one another.

Using MiXCR, TCRdb re-called clones from the PCR reads. Here the sample spans more than 40,000 clones, roughly 15% being singletons. No patient had received any treatment before thyroid surgery. In this sample, this clone is medium-sized. J lost 4 bases, V lost 8 bases, and 13 bases had no gene match. The CDR3 totals 15 residues. The germline V gene encodes CDR1 MNHNS and CDR2 SASEGT. Material for sequencing was blood. This sequence joins TRBV6-1 and TRBJ1-1; 7 nucleotides agree with TRBD1. The sequence derives from a female donor with papillary thyroid cancer or a benign thyroid nodule (not recorded which). Some clones in this sample may be carry-over from other donors' samples. CDR3 DNA sequence: TGTGCCAGCCGGAAGTCCACAGGGGTCGGCACTGAAGCTTTCTTT. Its translation is CASRKSTGVGTEAFF.